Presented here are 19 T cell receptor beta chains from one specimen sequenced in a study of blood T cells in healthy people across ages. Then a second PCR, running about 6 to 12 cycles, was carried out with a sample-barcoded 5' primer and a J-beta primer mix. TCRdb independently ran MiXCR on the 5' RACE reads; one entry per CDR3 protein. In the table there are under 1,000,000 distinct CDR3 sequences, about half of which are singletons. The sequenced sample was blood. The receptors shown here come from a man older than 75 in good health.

The CDR3 loop reads CASSLTGTASSGANVLTF. The DNA of the CDR3 is TGTGCCAGCAGCCTGACCGGGACAGCCAGCTCTGGGGCCAACGTCCTGACTTTC. This chain joins TRBV9 and TRBJ2-6; 7 nucleotides match TRBD1. With 4 bases clipped from V and 0 bases from J, the junction kept 10 bases outside the gene matches. The CDR3 runs 18 residues. Germline V gene sequence: CDR1 SGDLS, CDR2 YYNGEE.

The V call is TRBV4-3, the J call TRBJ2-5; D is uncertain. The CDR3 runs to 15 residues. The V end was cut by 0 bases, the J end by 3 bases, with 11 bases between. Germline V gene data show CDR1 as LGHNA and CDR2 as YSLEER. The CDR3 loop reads CASSQDLATEETQYF. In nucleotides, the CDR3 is TGCGCCAGCAGCCAAGATTTGGCTACGGAAGAGACCCAGTACTTC.

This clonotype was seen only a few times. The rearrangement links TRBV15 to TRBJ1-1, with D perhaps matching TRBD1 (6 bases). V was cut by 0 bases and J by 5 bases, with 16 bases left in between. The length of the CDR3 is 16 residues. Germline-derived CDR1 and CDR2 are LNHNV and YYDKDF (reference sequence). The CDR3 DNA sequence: TGTGCCACCAGCAGAGATTACGGCAGGGGCCTGACTGAAGCTTTCTTT. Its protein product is CATSRDYGRGLTEAFF. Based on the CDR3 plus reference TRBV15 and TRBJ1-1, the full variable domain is DAMVIQNPRYQVTQFGKPVTLSCSQTLNHNVMYWYQQKSSQAPKLLFHYYDKDFNNEADTPDNFQSRRPNTSFCFLDIRSPGLGDTAMYLCATSRDYGRGLTEAFFGQGTRLTVV.

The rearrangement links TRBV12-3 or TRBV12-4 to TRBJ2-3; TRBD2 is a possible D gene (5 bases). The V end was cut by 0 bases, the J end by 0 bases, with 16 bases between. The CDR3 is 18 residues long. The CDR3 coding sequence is TGTGCCAGCAGTTTAGCGCTCGGCACCAGGACTAGCACAGATACGCAGTATTTT. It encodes CASSLALGTRTSTDTQYF.

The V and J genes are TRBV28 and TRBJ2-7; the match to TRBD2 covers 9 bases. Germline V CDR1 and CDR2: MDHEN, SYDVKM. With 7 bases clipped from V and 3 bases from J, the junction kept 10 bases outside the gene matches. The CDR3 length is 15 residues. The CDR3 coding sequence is TGTGCCAGCACCGAGACTAGCGGAAGATTCTACGAGCAGTACTTC. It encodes CASTETSGRFYEQYF.

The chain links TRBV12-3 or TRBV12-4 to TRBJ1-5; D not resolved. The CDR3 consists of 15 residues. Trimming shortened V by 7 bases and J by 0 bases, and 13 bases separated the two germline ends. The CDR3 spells CASTQDGHSNQPQHF. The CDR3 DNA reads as TGTGCCAGCACCCAGGACGGCCATAGCAATCAGCCCCAGCATTTT.

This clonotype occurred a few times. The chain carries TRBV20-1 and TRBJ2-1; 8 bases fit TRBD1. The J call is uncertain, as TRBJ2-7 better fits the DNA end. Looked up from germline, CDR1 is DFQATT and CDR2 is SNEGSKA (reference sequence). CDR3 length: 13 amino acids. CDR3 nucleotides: TGCAGTGCTAGCGGGACAGGTGACCATGAGCAGTACTTC. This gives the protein CSASGTGDHEQYF.

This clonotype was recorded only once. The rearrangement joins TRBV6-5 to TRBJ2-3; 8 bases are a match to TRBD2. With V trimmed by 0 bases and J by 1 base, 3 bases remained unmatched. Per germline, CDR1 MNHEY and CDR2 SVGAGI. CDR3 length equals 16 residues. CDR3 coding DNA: TGTGCCAGCAGTTACTCCCTGCGGGGGGGCACAGATACGCAGTATTTT. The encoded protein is CASSYSLRGGTDTQYF.

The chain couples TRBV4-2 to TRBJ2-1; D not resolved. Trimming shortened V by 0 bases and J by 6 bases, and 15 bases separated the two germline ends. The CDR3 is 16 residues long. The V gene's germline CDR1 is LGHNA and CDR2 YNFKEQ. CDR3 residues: CASSQEVGANVNEQFF. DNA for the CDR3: TGTGCCAGCAGCCAAGAGGTGGGCGCTAACGTCAATGAGCAGTTCTTC.

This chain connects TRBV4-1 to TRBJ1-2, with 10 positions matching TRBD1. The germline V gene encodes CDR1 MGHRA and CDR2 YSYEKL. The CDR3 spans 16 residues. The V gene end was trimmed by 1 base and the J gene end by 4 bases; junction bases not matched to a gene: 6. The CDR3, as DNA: TGCGCCAGCAGCCAAGTGGGACAGGGGCTAACCTATGGCTACACCTTC. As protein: CASSQVGQGLTYGYTF.

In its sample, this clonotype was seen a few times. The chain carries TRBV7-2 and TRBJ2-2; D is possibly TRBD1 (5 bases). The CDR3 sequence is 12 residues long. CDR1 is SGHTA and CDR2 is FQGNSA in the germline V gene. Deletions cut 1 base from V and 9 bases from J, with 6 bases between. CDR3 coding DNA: TGTGCCAGCAGCTTAGGGGGCCGGGAGCTGTTTTTT. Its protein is CASSLGGRELFF.

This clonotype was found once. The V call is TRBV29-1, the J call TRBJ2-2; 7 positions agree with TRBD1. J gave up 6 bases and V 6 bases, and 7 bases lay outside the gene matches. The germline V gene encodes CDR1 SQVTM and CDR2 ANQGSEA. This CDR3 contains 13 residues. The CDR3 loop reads CSVDREGAGELFF. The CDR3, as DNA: TGCAGCGTCGACAGGGAAGGGGCCGGGGAGCTGTTTTTT.

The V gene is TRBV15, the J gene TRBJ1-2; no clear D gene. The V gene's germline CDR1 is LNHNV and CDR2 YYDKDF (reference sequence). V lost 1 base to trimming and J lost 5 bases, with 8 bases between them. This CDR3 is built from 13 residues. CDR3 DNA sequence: TGTGCCACCAGCAGAGCTGGCGGTTATGGCTACACCTTC. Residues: CATSRAGGYGYTF.

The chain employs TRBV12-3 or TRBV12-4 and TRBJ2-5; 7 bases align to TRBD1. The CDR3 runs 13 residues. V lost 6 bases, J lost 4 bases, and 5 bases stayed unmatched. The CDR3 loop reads CASSNDRAETQYF. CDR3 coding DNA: TGTGCCAGCAGCAATGACAGGGCAGAGACCCAGTACTTC.

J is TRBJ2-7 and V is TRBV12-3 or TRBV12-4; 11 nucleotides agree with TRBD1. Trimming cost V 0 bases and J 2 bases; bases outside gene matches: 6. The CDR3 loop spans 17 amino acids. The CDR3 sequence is CASSLAGRGQGAYEQYF. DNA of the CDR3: TGTGCCAGCAGTTTAGCTGGGAGGGGACAGGGGGCCTACGAGCAGTACTTC.

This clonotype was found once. CDR3 residues: CATPFGRSTDTQYF. The CDR3, as DNA: TGTGCCACCCCCTTCGGCAGAAGCACAGATACGCAGTATTTT. The chain couples TRBV21-1 to TRBJ2-3; the table's D gene call, TRBD1, was not cross checked with the DNA. TRBV21-1 represents a pseudogene. The CDR3 extends over 14 amino acids.

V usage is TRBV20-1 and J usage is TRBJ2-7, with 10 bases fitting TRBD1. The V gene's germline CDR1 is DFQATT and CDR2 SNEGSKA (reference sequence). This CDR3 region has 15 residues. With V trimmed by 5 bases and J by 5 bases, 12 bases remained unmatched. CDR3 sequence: CSAHLRDRGIDEQYF. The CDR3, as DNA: TGCAGTGCTCACCTTCGGGACAGGGGCATCGACGAGCAGTACTTC.

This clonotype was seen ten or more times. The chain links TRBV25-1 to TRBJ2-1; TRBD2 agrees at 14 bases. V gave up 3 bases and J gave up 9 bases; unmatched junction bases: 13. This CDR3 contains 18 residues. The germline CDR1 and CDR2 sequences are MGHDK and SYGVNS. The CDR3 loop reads CASSDLGLAGAPSGEQFF. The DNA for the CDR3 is TGTGCCAGCAGTGATTTGGGACTAGCGGGAGCCCCCTCCGGTGAGCAGTTCTTC.

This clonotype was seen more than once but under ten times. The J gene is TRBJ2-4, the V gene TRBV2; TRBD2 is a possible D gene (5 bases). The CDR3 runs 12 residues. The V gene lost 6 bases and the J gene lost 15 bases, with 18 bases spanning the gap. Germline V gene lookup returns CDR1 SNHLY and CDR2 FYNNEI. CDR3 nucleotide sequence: TGTGCCAGCAGCGTGAACGGGGTGTCGGTGTACTTC. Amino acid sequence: CASSVNGVSVYF.